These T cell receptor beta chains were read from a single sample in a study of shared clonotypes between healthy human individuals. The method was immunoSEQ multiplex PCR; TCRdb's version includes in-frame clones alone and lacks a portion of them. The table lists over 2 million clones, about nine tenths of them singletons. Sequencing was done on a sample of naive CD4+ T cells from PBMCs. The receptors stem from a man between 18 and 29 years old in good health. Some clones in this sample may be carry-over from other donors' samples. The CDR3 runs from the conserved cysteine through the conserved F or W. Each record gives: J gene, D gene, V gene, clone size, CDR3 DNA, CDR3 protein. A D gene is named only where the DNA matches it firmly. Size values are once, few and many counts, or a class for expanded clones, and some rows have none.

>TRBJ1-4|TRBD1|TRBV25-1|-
TGTGCCAGCAGTGGGGACAGGGCCAATGAAAAACTGTTTTTT
CASSGDRANEKLFF
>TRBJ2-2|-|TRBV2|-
TGTGCCAGCAGTGACAGGGGAAGGGCCACCGGGGAGCTGTTTTTT
CASSDRGRATGELFF
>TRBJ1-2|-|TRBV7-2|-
TGTGCCAGCAGCCCCGCCACAGGTACCTATGGCTACACCTTC
CASSPATGTYGYTF
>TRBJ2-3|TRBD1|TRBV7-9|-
TGTGCCAGCAGCAACCCAACGACAGGGCGAGATACGCAGTATTTT
CASSNPTTGRDTQYF
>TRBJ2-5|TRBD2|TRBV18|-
TGTGCCAGCTCACCCGGACTAGCGGTTTTCAGTCAAGAGACCCAGTACTTC
CASSPGLAVFSQETQYF
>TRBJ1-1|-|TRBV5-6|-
TGTGCCAGCAGCCCCGGCTCAGGGGCGGGGTTGGGCACTGAAGCTTTCTTT
CASSPGSGAGLGTEAFF
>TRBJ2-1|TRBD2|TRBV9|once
TGTGCCAGCAGCGTAGCGCCCCAGGGACTAGTGTACAATGAGCAGTTCTTC
CASSVAPQGLVYNEQFF
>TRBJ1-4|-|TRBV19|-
TGTGCCAGTAGTATGGGCGGTCCATCAACTGCTAATGAAAAACTGTTTTTT
CASSMGGPSTANEKLFF
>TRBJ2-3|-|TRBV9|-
TGTGCCAGCAGCGCGAGACAGTACACAGATACGCAGTATTTT
CASSARQYTDTQYF
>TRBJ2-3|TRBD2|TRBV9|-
TGTGCCAGCAGCCCCTCGGCGGGAGTACTAGATACGCAGTATTTT
CASSPSAGVLDTQYF
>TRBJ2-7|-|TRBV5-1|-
TGCGCCAGCAGCTTGGTCGTCTCTAGCTCCTACGAGCAGTACTTC
CASSLVVSSSYEQYF
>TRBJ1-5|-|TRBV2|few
TGTGCCAGCAAAACACAGAGCAATCAGCCCCAGCATTTT
CASKTQSNQPQHF
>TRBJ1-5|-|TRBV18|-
TGTGCCAGCTCACCACGGGGGACAAAAAATCAGCCCCAGCATTTT
CASSPRGTKNQPQHF
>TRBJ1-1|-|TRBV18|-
TGTGCCAGCTCACCACCGTCTTATGCGGCTGAAGCTTTCTTT
CASSPPSYAAEAFF
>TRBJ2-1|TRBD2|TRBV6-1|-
TGTGCCAGCAGTGAAAGGCTAGCGGCCTACAATGAGCAGTTCTTC
CASSERLAAYNEQFF
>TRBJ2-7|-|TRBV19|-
TGTGCCAGTAGTATGTCTACAGGGAACTCCTACGAGCAGTACTTC
CASSMSTGNSYEQYF
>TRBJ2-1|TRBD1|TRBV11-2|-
TGTGCCAGCAGCTTAGGACAGGGACGGAACAATGAGCAGTTCTTC
CASSLGQGRNNEQFF
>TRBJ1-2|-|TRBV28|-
TGTGCCAGCAGTTTTCGAGGGTATGGCTACACCTTC
CASSFRGYGYTF
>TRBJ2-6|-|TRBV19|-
TGTGCCAGTAGTATGCGACCCTCTGGGGCCAACGTCCTGACTTTC
CASSMRPSGANVLTF
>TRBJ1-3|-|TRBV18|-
TGTGCCAGCTCAGCAACAGGGAGCTCTGGAAACACCATATATTTT
CASSATGSSGNTIYF
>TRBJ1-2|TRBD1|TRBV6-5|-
TGTGCCAGCAGTTCTTTTAGGGGGCTAGGGGGCTACACCTTC
CASSSFRGLGGYTF
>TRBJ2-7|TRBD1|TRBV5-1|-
TGCGCCAGCAGCCAGGGGGACAGTTCCTACGAGCAGTACTTC
CASSQGDSSYEQYF
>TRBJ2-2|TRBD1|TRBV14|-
TGTGCCAGCAGCCAGCGGACAGGGTCTAACACCGGGGAGCTGTTTTTT
CASSQRTGSNTGELFF
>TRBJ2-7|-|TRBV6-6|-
TGTGCCAGCAGCCCAGGAACAGGGCTCGAGCAGTACTTC
CASSPGTGLEQYF
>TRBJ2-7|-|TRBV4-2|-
TGTGCCAGCAGCCAAGATTCCGCGAATAGGGCCGAGCAGTACTTC
CASSQDSANRAEQYF
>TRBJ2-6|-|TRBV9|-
TGTGCCAGCAGCGTAAGCACTGGGGCCAACGTCCTGACTTTC
CASSVSTGANVLTF
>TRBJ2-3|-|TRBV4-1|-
TGCGCCAGCAGACTTGGACTGCCCTCGACCCCAGATACGCAGTATTTT
CASRLGLPSTPDTQYF
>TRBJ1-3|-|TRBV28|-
TGTGCCAGCAGTTCAGGGTCTCGAGTGTGGACTGGAAACACCATATATTTT
CASSSGSRVWTGNTIYF
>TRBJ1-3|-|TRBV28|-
TGTGCCAGCAGTTCGAACCTCGGGACGGTACAACGGGAGGGAAACACCATATATTTT
CASSSNLGTVQREGNTIYF
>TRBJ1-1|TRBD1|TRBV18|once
TGTGCCAGCTCACAAAAGCAGGGGGCCACTGAAGCTTTCTTT
CASSQKQGATEAFF
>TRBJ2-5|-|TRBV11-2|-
TGTGCCAGCAGCCCCCTGATGTACCAAGAGACCCAGTACTTC
CASSPLMYQETQYF
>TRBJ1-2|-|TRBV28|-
TGTGCCAGCAGCCCACTGGATCGGCAGGACTCTAACTATGGCTACACCTTC
CASSPLDRQDSNYGYTF
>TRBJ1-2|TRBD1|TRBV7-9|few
TGTGCCAGCAGCCTAGGGGGCGCGTTTGGCTACACCTTC
CASSLGGAFGYTF
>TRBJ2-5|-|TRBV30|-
TGTGCCTGGAGTGGGGGGCTGAGGGAGACCCAGTACTTC
CAWSGGLRETQYF
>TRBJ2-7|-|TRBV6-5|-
TGTGCCATCAGGTACTCGGCGGACGAATACGAGCAGTACTTC
CAIRYSADEYEQYF
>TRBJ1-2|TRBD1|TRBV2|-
TGTGCCAGCAGATACTTGGACAGGGGCTACACCTTC
CASRYLDRGYTF
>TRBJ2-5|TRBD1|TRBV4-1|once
TGCGCCAGCAGCGCAAATACAGGGGGCCGGCAAGAGACCCAGTACTTC
CASSANTGGRQETQYF
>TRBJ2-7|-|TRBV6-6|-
TGTGCCAGCCAAGCGCGGACGGGAACCTACGAGCAGTACTTC
CASQARTGTYEQYF
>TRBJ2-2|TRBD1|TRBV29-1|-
TGCAGCGTTACCGGGACAGTGAACACCGGGGAGCTGTTTTTT
CSVTGTVNTGELFF
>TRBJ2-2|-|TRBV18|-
TGTGCCAGCTCACCCCCGGCCGGGGAGCTGTTTTTT
CASSPPAGELFF
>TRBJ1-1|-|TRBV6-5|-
TGTGCCAGCAGCACAGGGCTCGCTGAAGCTTTCTTT
CASSTGLAEAFF